A single sample is the source of the 20 T cell receptor beta chains below, sequenced in a study of blood T cell repertoires in COVID-19. Assay: immunoSEQ multiplex PCR; the TCRdb copy retains only in-frame clones and omits some. The sample lists 95,000 to 100,000 clones; 87% were seen once. Sequencing input: peripheral blood. All receptors derive from a woman aged 25 to 39 with acute or convalescent COVID-19.

The gene calls are TRBV10-3 and TRBJ2-3; 11 bases fit TRBD2. V shed 8 bases, J shed 0 bases, and the junction held 7 bases outside the gene matches. The CDR3 covers 16 residues. Germline V gene sequence: CDR1 ENHRY, CDR2 SYGVKD. The CDR3 region has the DNA TGTGCCATCGCCTCCGGGACTAGCGGTAGCACAGATACGCAGTATTTT. It yields the protein CAIASGTSGSTDTQYF.

The rearrangement joins TRBV5-6 to TRBJ2-7, with D possibly matching TRBD1 (6 bases). The CDR3 is 14 amino acids. CDR1 is SGHDT and CDR2 is YYEEEE in the germline V gene. Trimming took off 0 bases at V and 5 bases at J, with 12 bases between the two ends. The CDR3 region is CASSLDRVPHEQYF. The CDR3 bases are TGTGCCAGCAGCTTGGACAGGGTCCCCCACGAGCAGTACTTC.

The chain uses TRBV28 and TRBJ1-1; tentative D call: TRBD1 (5 bases). Per germline, CDR1 MDHEN and CDR2 SYDVKM. CDR3 length: 14 residues. V was shortened by 7 bases and J by 5 bases, with 17 bases between the two germline ends. CDR3 DNA sequence: TGTGCCAGCAATCAGGTGGGGGGGGTGACTGAAGCTTTCTTT. This gives the protein CASNQVGGVTEAFF.

Comments on this clone: At one boundary the junction diverges from the germline segment, which might be a read error. V is TRBV7-3 and J is TRBJ1-2; D possibly corresponds to TRBD1 (5 bases). The germline gives CDR1 SGHTA, CDR2 FQGTGA. CDR3 length: 14 amino acids. CDR3 loop: CASSLAHLQGKVFF. Here the CDR3 DNA reads TGTGCCAGCAGCTTAGCCCACCTCCAGGGTAAAGTCTTCTTC.

The chain carries TRBV6-5 and TRBJ2-2; possibly TRBD1 for D (6 bases). The germline gives CDR1 MNHEY, CDR2 SVGAGI. Trimming left V 8 bases short and J 4 bases short, with 11 bases between. This CDR3 is built from 13 residues. In DNA, the CDR3 is TGTGCCAGCGCCCGACAGGCCACCGGGGAGCTGTTTTTT. As protein: CASARQATGELFF.

This clone occurred once. The rearrangement joins TRBV11-3 to TRBJ2-1, with TRBD2 identical over 8 bases. V shed 0 bases, J shed 5 bases, and the junction held 6 bases outside the gene matches. Germline V gives CDR1 SGHNT, CDR2 YENEEA. CDR3 length equals 16 residues. The DNA of the CDR3 is TGTGCCAGCAGCTTAGATAGCGGGGTACCTCACAATGAGCAGTTCTTC. The encoded protein is CASSLDSGVPHNEQFF. Looking up the rest from reference TRBV11-3 and TRBJ2-1 gives the full variable domain: EAGVVQSPRYKIIEKKQPVAFWCNPISGHNTLYWYLQNLGQGPELLIRYENEEAVDDSQLPKDRFSAERLKGVDSTLKIQPAELGDSAVYLCASSLDSGVPHNEQFFGPGTRLTVL.

This sequence joins TRBV6-6 and TRBJ2-2; the match to TRBD1 covers 8 bases. Germline V gene data show CDR1 as MNHNY and CDR2 as SVGAGI (reference sequence). The CDR3 consists of 14 residues. V gave up 5 bases and J gave up 6 bases; unmatched junction bases: 5. CDR3 residues: CASSPTGEPGELFF. CDR3 in DNA: TGTGCCAGCAGTCCGACAGGGGAACCCGGGGAGCTGTTTTTT.

This sequence joins TRBV10-1 and TRBJ2-7; D may be TRBD1 (6 bases). Germline lookup yields CDR1 WNHNN and CDR2 SYGVQD (reference sequence). V was shortened by 0 bases and J by 12 bases, with 12 bases between the two germline ends. The CDR3 runs 12 residues. In nucleotides, the CDR3 is TGCGCCAGCAGTGAGTCACAGGGTCGGCCGTACTTC. Translated, it gives CASSESQGRPYF.

This chain links TRBV11-2 with TRBJ2-2, with 8 positions matching TRBD1. CDR1 is SGHAT, CDR2 FQNNGV, per germline. This CDR3 comprises 16 residues. V shed 5 bases, J shed 7 bases, and the junction held 12 bases outside the gene matches. In DNA form, the CDR3 reads TGTGCCAGCAGCAGTGTGCGGCAGGGGGCCGTCGGGGAGCTGTTTTTT. Its protein is CASSSVRQGAVGELFF.

Here the CDR3 DNA reads TGTGCCAGCAGTGAAGGAGGGGTGACAGGGTATGGCTACACCTTC. Translated: CASSEGGVTGYGYTF. The J gene is TRBJ1-2, the V gene TRBV6-1; TRBD1 matches 7 bases. This CDR3 spans 15 amino acids. V dropped 1 base and J dropped 5; count of bases not matched to a gene: 7. Germline CDR1 reads MNHNS; CDR2 reads SASEGT.

This chain links TRBV24-1 with TRBJ2-5; maybe TRBD2 (7 bases). The CDR3 consists of 16 residues. V lost 0 bases, J lost 1 base, and 11 bases lay in between. From germline, CDR1 is KGHDR and CDR2 SFDVKD. CDR3 loop: CATSDLGRGFQETQYF. Here the CDR3 DNA reads TGTGCCACCAGTGATTTGGGGAGGGGGTTCCAAGAGACCCAGTACTTC.

The chain uses TRBV28 and TRBJ1-5, with D possibly matching TRBD1 (5 bases). The germline V gene encodes CDR1 MDHEN and CDR2 SYDVKM. The CDR3 covers 13 residues. Between the trimmed V and J ends, which lost 4 bases and 5 bases, there was a span of 9 bases. CDR3 in DNA: TGTGCCAGCAGTTCGACAGCTTATCAGCCCCAGCATTTT. Translating gives CASSSTAYQPQHF.

This chain joins TRBV2 and TRBJ2-7, with D hard to call. Germline values: CDR1 SNHLY, CDR2 FYNNEI. The CDR3 length is 14 residues. V was trimmed by 3 bases and J by 7 bases, leaving 16 bases between them. For the CDR3, the DNA is TGTGCCAGCAGTGAGGGCCGCCAGGCCCCGGAGCAGTACTTC. Translated: CASSEGRQAPEQYF.

V and J are TRBV6-6 and TRBJ2-7; 7 bases match TRBD2. CDR3 length equals 17 residues. Unmatched junction bases numbered 13, after V lost 5 bases and J lost 0 bases. Germline V gene sequence: CDR1 MNHNY, CDR2 SVGAGI (reference sequence). The CDR3 region is CASSPGGGGESSYEQYF. The CDR3 region has the DNA TGTGCCAGCAGTCCTGGTGGGGGGGGAGAGAGCTCCTACGAGCAGTACTTC.

The V call is TRBV29-1, the J call TRBJ1-2; TRBD1 matches 8 bases. V was clipped by 6 bases and J by 5 bases; unmatched bases: 11. CDR1 is SQVTM, CDR2 ANQGSEA, per germline. The length of the CDR3 is 14 residues. The CDR3 reads CSVGGQGLIYGYTF. CDR3 sequence (DNA): TGCAGCGTGGGCGGACAGGGCCTGATTTATGGCTACACCTTC.

This clone was detected only a few times. The CDR3 nucleotides read TGTGCCAGCAGTCGATCGTGGACTAGCCCTGAGCAGTTCTTC. Its protein product is CASSRSWTSPEQFF. V gene TRBV6-6 combines with J gene TRBJ2-1; 8 bases map to TRBD2. Germline lookup yields CDR1 MNHNY and CDR2 SVGAGI (reference sequence). V shed 5 bases, J shed 9 bases, and the junction held 9 bases outside the gene matches. The CDR3 has 14 amino acids.

The chain carries TRBV6-4 and TRBJ2-5; perhaps TRBD1 as D (6 bases). The germline gives CDR1 MRHNA, CDR2 SNTAGT. This CDR3 is built from 15 residues. The V gene lost 6 bases and the J gene lost 5 bases, with 19 bases spanning the gap. The CDR3 nucleotides read TGTGCCAGCAGACCAGGGACACCTTCTAGTGAGACCCAGTACTTC. Translation gives CASRPGTPSSETQYF.

The chain uses TRBV2 and TRBJ2-2; 8 bases line up with TRBD1. Germline V gene lookup returns CDR1 SNHLY and CDR2 FYNNEI. J was trimmed by 6 bases and V by 2 bases; bases with no gene match: 2. The CDR3 loop spans 14 amino acids. CDR3 in amino acids: CASSEKTGAGELFF. The CDR3 DNA is TGTGCCAGCAGTGAAAAGACAGGGGCCGGGGAGCTGTTTTTT.

This chain uses TRBV7-9 with TRBJ2-2; TRBD2 matches 8 bases. V shed 8 bases and J 4 bases; nucleotides not matched to a gene: 9. The CDR3 has 15 amino acids. The V gene's germline CDR1 is SEHNR and CDR2 FQNEAQ (reference sequence). The CDR3 DNA follows: TGTGCCAGCTTTGGAGCGGGGGCCGTCACCGGGGAGCTGTTTTTT. This translates into CASFGAGAVTGELFF. The whole variable domain, remainder taken from reference TRBV7-9 and TRBJ2-2, is DTGVSQNPRHKITKRGQNVTFRCDPISEHNRLYWYRQTLGQGPEFLTYFQNEAQLEKSRLLSDRFSAERPKGSFSTLEIQRTEQGDSAMYLCASFGAGAVTGELFFGEGSRLTVL.

V is TRBV3-1 (or the pseudogene TRBV3-2) and J is TRBJ2-1, with 8 bases lining up with TRBD1. CDR1 is LGHDT, CDR2 YNNKEL, per germline (reference sequence). V was clipped by 3 bases and J by 4 bases; unmatched bases: 20. The CDR3 covers 20 residues. CDR3 region: CASSQPPPGQVAWGYNEQFF. The DNA of the CDR3 is TGTGCCAGCAGCCAGCCCCCCCCGGGACAGGTGGCTTGGGGTTACAATGAGCAGTTCTTC.